This T cell receptor beta chain appears in the sequencing data of a study of cytomegalovirus exposure and HLA in healthy donors (dated by TCRdb to 2016 to 2017). Regarding the research as a whole: According to an earlier analysis of a few hundred of the donors, about 170 million T cells yielded 117 million unique TCR beta sequences and about 300 Gb of sequence data. To predict cytomegalovirus infection status, the study brought together high-throughput TCR immunosequencing, statistical association of individual TCRs with disease status, and machine learning. The number of typed donors differed by locus: about 620-640 for A, B, C, DRB1 and DQB1; 500 to 550 for DQA1; 600 to 610 for DPA1; and some 430 for DPB1. The aim of the study was to test whether cataloging public T cell receptors could identify signatures of past pathogen exposure. Along with the approximately 700-subject first cohort, a separate validation cohort of around 120 different subjects was used. Both class I and class II loci were covered by HLA typing, at four-digit resolution. All discovery cohort repertoires had been generated using a single sequencing platform. A later genetic analysis used genome-wide SNP genotypes for about 65% of the roughly 670 donors, treating that subset as a discovery cohort. Among 398 genotyped donors of the cohort, an average of approximately 250,000 unique TCR beta nucleotide sequences were sequenced per donor, roughly 20% of them non-productive. The T cell repertoires of several hundred subjects were profiled by immunosequencing and related to cytomegalovirus serostatus. Among the approximately 400 genotyped donors, more than 70% belonged to the genetic ancestry cluster associated with self-reported Caucasian donors. Alongside the repertoire data, information on donor age, sex, ethnicity and CMV serostatus was compiled. An earlier analysis of some 600 of the donors applied high-throughput TCR beta sequencing to assess whether each TCR beta V gene segment acted as functional or pseudogenic. About 5 DR-DQ haplotypes were handled as single units for association and clustering, since linkage in the cohort was strong. Rather than using new phenotypic data, the later analysis identified candidate immune exposures from TCR beta sequences and from how often those sequences occurred across donors. A later analysis re-examined previously published TCR beta repertoires from more than 600 donors and added high-resolution HLA genotyping to investigate patterns of TCR occurrence. Around 320 gigabases of sequencing data and roughly 90 million unique TCR sequences were included in an early release covering several hundred HLA-typed donors.

The CDR3 goes from the cysteine to the phenylalanine over 14 residues. The entry retains the CDR3 DNA only, 42 bases that are in frame from base 1. Trimming leaves V shorter by 5 bases and J shorter by 5 bases, with the junction holding 2 bases beyond the gene matches. The germline V gene yields MNHEY for CDR1 and SVGAGI for CDR2. The cohort consisted of more than 650 healthy bone marrow donors. Cohort members were all nominally healthy when sampled, although unrecorded immune exposures were likely present. The donor tested CMV seronegative, placing the donor among the approximately 360 seronegative members of the cohort. A peripheral blood sample was provided by each donor, and peripheral blood mononuclear cells were used for TCR beta sequencing. The Qiagen DNeasy Blood Extraction Kit was used to extract genomic DNA from the blood cell samples. What the study reported, not specific to this receptor: Strong co-occurrence of HLA alleles, especially DR and DQ, made assigning TCR associations to individual alleles difficult. Immune exposure information for the cohort was limited to CMV serostatus. The presence/absence analyses assumed that sequencing depth was roughly uniform across donors, and that assumption may not be true. Compared with equally common non-associated chains, HLA-associated TCR beta chains in a later analysis were more clonally expanded and had lower generation probabilities. In a later analysis, TCR association rates were found to vary across HLA loci, with the most associated TCRs seen for DRB1 alleles and the fewest for HLA-C alleles. According to a later analysis, most CMV-associated TCR beta chains appeared to be HLA-restricted, and the HLA associations seemed to be driven largely by CMV exposure. HLA typing was unavailable for some donors at each locus, so association tests used only the typed subset. The authors suggested that the approach could potentially be generalized to other disease states and immunological phenotypes. A later analysis reported that several top co-occurrence clusters appeared linked to parvovirus B19, influenza, CMV and Epstein-Barr virus. The classifier was reported to diagnose cytomegalovirus status with high specificity and sensitivity in both the original cohort and the validation cohort. The earlier analysis of around 600 of the donors excluded some 15 rarely observed V segments, including chromosome 9 orphons, because counts were too low. A cluster of highly shared sequence variants was judged likely to be a technical artifact of the sequencing pipeline. At a false discovery rate of 0.05, a later analysis linked about 16,000 TCR beta sequences to specific HLA alleles. While some public TCRs were present in many individuals, most TCR sequences turned up only very rarely across donors. Some IMGT-functional V segments, including TRBV6-2 and TRBV6-3, could not be distinguished by the 87-base-pair reads and were therefore excluded. Only TCR beta chains were sequenced in this cohort, and the absence of alpha or paired-chain data limited detectable features. In a later genetic analysis, a missense DCLRE1C variant was associated with V-gene and J-gene trimming of TCR beta chains, and the association was replicated in an independent cohort. Correlated functional status among segregating V segments might be attributable to linkage disequilibrium, but an unknown experimental factor could not be ruled out. According to a later genetic analysis, donors in an Asian-associated ancestry cluster had fewer N-insertions in productive TCRs than the approximately 710-donor mean. In an earlier analysis of about 540 of the donors, most TCR beta V segments were observed in productive rearrangements about 87% or about 30% of the time, broadly matching IMGT annotations. In the study, some 180 TCR beta chains were listed as associated with cytomegalovirus. A few of the identified cytomegalovirus-associated TCR beta chains were confirmed in vitro to be specific for cytomegalovirus antigens. A further reported finding was that TCR beta sequences accurately predicted the HLA-A and HLA-B alleles for most subjects in the first cohort.

The library was made by the immunoSEQ multiplex PCR assay. For the multiplex PCR, a mixture combining 60 forward primers for TCR Vbeta segments and 13 reverse primers for TCR Jbeta segments was used. The CDR3 region of rearranged TCR beta genes was amplified from genomic DNA by a multiplex PCR assay. The amplified TCR beta libraries were sequenced on the Illumina HiSeq System as 87-base-pair reads. In the paper's pipeline: Across the 670 or so repertoires, a later analysis counted 80 million or so unique TCR beta chains, approximately 12 million of which were shared by at least two donors. A nearest-neighbor algorithm error-corrected the raw reads and collapsed the reads into unique sequences, merging closely related sequences to remove PCR and sequencing errors. V, D and J gene segments were assigned by aligning CDR3 sequences to IMGT reference sequences. For a sequence to be retained, at least a six-nucleotide match to both a V gene segment and a J gene segment was required. Rearrangements were called productive when the CDR3 lacked stop codons and stayed in frame with V and J; all others were non-productive. Following IMGT convention, CDR3 was defined as the stretch from the second conserved V-encoded cysteine up to the conserved J-encoded phenylalanine. Sequences without an unambiguous match to a single V gene segment were excluded from the earlier analysis of about 640 of the donors. An earlier analysis of several hundred of the donors classified V segments as functional when productive rearrangements were above 56.7% and as segregating when the standard deviation between donors was above 5%. A statistical classification framework was developed to diagnose cytomegalovirus status using the catalog of TCR beta chain sequences. V and J gene assignment, in a later analysis, came from comparing TCR nucleotide sequences with IMGT/GENE-DB human TR gene sequences. In a later analysis, CDR3 sequences and most-parsimonious VDJ recombination scenarios were assigned using the TCRdist pipeline. In a later analysis, each TCR beta chain was defined by its CDR3 amino acid sequence together with its V-gene family, and reads without a unique V-gene family were excluded. A later analysis removed 500 to 600 highly shared, low-generation-probability nucleotide sequences to deal with suspected cross-contamination and a sequencing artifact. In a later analysis, a clonal expansion index for each public chain was calculated from normalized within-repertoire ranks of inferred template counts. Generation probabilities in a later analysis came from a VDJ recombination model fitted to out-of-frame rearrangements, and those results were checked against IGoR. In a later analysis, TCR-TCR, TCR-HLA and TCR-CMV co-occurrence was scored with hypergeometric tests, and a repertoire-size bias correction was applied to TCR pairs. To estimate false discovery rates, a later analysis permuted the HLA or CMV assignments 20 times. A later analysis grouped co-occurring TCRs with DBSCAN, adding TCRdist sequence similarity when clustering within HLA-allele-positive subsets. Co-occurrence clustering excluded repertoires with fewer than 30,000 or more than 120,000 public chains, plus five with anomalous nucleotide sharing. In TCRdb, the immuneACCESS table is reduced to in-frame sequences with V and J assigned. These tables do not hold every clone; where another copy was compared, an unresolved V gene accounts for under half, and the others remain unexplained. The DNA was the basis for D and trimming; V, J and clone size are from that table. This sample comprises 180,000 or so clones, approximately 86% of them detected only once. Around 0.31% of the sample comes from the top ten.

On this clone itself: No antigen is known for it. There are no base qualities to consult, and no much larger clone falls within one base.

The sample taken for sequencing was PBMCs. The chain couples TRBV6-5 to TRBJ2-3; TRBD2 matches 12 bases in the middle. This receptor was taken from a woman between 25 and 40 years old in good health and CMV-seronegative. The CDR3 corresponds to CASSRTSGIDTQYF. The DNA sequence is TGTGCCAGCAGTCGGACTAGCGGGATAGATACGCAGTATTTT.